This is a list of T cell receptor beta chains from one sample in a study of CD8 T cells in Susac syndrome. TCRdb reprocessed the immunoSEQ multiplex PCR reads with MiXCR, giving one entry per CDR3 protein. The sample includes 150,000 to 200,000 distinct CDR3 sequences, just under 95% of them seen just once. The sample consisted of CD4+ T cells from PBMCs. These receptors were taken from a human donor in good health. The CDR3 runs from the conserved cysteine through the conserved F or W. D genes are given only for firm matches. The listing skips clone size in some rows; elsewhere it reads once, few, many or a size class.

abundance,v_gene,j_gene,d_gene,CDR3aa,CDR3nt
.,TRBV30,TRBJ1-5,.,CAWNTGGNHQPQHF,TGTGCCTGGAATACGGGAGGGAATCATCAGCCCCAGCATTTT
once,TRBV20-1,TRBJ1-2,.,CSAQEAGVYGYTF,TGCAGCGCCCAGGAGGCGGGGGTCTATGGCTACACCTTC
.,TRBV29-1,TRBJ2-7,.,CSVVAGALLQQYF,TGCAGCGTTGTAGCAGGGGCGCTACTTCAGCAGTACTTC
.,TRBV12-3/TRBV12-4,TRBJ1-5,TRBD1,CASSQQQGNQPQHF,TGTGCCAGCAGCCAACAACAGGGGAATCAGCCCCAGCATTTT
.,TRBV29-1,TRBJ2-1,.,CSGTLYNEQFF,TGCAGCGGTACCCTATACAATGAGCAGTTCTTC
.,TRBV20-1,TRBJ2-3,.,CSARVVGVADTQYF,TGCAGTGCTAGAGTAGTTGGGGTCGCAGATACGCAGTATTTT
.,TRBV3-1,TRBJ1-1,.,CASSQDLTLGEAFF,TGTGCCAGCAGCCAAGATTTAACTTTGGGAGAAGCTTTCTTT
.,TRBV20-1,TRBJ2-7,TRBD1,CSATGTGDSYEQYF,TGCAGTGCAACCGGGACAGGGGATAGCTACGAGCAGTACTTC
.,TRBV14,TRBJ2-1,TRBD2,CASSKLAGAYNEQFF,TGTGCCAGCAGCAAACTAGCGGGGGCGTACAATGAGCAGTTCTTC
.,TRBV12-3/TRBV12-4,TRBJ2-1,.,CASSLGGGLEQFF,TGTGCCAGCAGTTTGGGGGGAGGCCTCGAGCAGTTCTTC
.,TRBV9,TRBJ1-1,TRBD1,CASSPQGAYTEAFF,TGTGCCAGCAGCCCTCAGGGGGCCTACACTGAAGCTTTCTTT
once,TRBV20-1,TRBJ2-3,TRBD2,CSASSGTQYF,TGCAGTGCTTCTAGCGGGACGCAGTATTTT
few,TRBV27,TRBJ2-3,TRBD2,CASSPGLASTDTQYF,TGTGCCAGCAGTCCGGGACTAGCGAGCACAGATACGCAGTATTTT
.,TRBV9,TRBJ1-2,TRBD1,CASSAGTGGRYTF,TGTGCCAGCAGCGCCGGGACAGGCGGTCGCTACACCTTC
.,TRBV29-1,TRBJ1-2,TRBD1,CSVTTGAGNYGYTF,TGCAGCGTTACTACAGGGGCAGGAAACTATGGCTACACCTTC
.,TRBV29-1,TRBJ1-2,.,CSVWGDGYTF,TGCAGCGTTTGGGGGGATGGCTACACCTTC
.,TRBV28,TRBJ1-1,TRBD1,CASSSLGTGDTEAFF,TGTGCCAGCAGTTCCCTCGGGACAGGGGACACTGAAGCTTTCTTT
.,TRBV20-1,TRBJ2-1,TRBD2,CSAPGLAGVSYNEQFF,TGCAGTGCTCCTGGACTAGCGGGGGTCTCCTACAATGAGCAGTTCTTC
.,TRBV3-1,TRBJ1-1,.,CASSQGIGTEAFF,TGTGCCAGCAGCCAGGGGATCGGCACTGAAGCTTTCTTT
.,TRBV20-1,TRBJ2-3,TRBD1,CSAFRQGGTDTQYF,TGCAGTGCTTTTCGACAGGGGGGCACAGATACGCAGTATTTT
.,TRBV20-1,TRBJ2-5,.,CSAGDSTQYF,TGCAGTGCTGGCGACAGTACCCAGTACTTC
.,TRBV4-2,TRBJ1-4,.,CASSQDDRLGSEKLFF,TGTGCCAGCAGCCAAGATGATCGGTTGGGGAGCGAAAAACTGTTTTTT
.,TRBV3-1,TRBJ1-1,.,CASSPVGGYTEAFF,TGTGCCAGCAGCCCTGTGGGGGGGTACACTGAAGCTTTCTTT
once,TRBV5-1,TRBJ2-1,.,CASSALTASSYNEQFF,TGCGCCAGCAGCGCATTGACAGCCAGCTCCTACAATGAGCAGTTCTTC
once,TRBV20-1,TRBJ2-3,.,CSAIEGGPADTQYF,TGCAGTGCTATCGAGGGGGGGCCAGCAGATACGCAGTATTTT
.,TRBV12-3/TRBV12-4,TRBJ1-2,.,CASSPQTGYGYTF,TGTGCCAGCAGTCCACAGACAGGTTATGGCTACACCTTC
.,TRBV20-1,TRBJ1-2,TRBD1,CSATAGTGFDYGYTF,TGCAGTGCTACGGCCGGGACAGGGTTTGACTATGGCTACACCTTC
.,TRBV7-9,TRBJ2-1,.,CASSAPRDEQFF,TGTGCCAGCAGCGCCCCAAGGGATGAGCAGTTCTTC
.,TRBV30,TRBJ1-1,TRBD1,CAWRLSGTVPRAFF,TGTGCCTGGCGCCTCTCCGGGACAGTCCCCCGAGCTTTCTTT
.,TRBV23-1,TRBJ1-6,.,CASRQPLHF,TGCGCCAGCAGGCAACCCCTCCACTTT
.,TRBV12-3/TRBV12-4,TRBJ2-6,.,CASSLRTGSGANVLTF,TGTGCCAGCAGTCTTCGCACAGGGTCTGGGGCCAACGTCCTGACTTTC
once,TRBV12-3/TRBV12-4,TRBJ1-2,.,CASSDRRGIYGYTF,TGTGCCAGCTCCGACCGTCGCGGGATCTATGGCTACACCTTC
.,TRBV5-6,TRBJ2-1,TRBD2,CASRRLAGGHNEQFF,TGTGCCAGCAGGCGACTAGCGGGGGGGCACAATGAGCAGTTCTTC
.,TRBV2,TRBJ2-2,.,CATQDPGELFF,TGTGCCACCCAGGACCCCGGGGAGCTGTTTTTT
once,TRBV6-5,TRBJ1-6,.,CAVRGGNSPLHF,TGTGCCGTTCGGGGGGGAAATTCACCCCTCCACTTT
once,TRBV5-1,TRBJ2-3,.,CASRLAADTQYF,TGCGCCAGCAGGTTAGCGGCAGATACGCAGTATTTT
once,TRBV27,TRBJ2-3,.,CASSRQIGTDTQYF,TGTGCCAGCAGTCGGCAGATAGGCACAGATACGCAGTATTTT
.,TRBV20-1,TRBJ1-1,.,CSARKGIMNTEAFF,TGCAGTGCTAGAAAGGGGATCATGAACACTGAAGCTTTCTTT
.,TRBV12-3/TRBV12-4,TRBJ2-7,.,CASTPAGLMYEQYF,TGTGCCAGCACCCCCGCGGGGTTGATGTACGAGCAGTACTTC
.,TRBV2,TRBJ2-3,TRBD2,CASSDGTSQYF,TGTGCCAGCAGTGATGGGACTAGTCAGTATTTT
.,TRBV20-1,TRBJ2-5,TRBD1,CSATQGAEETQYF,TGCAGTGCCACACAGGGGGCAGAGGAGACCCAGTACTTC
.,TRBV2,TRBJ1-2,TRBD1,CASSPGQALAGYTF,TGTGCCAGCAGTCCCGGACAGGCACTAGCTGGCTACACCTTC
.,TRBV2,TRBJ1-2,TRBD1,CASRDRDYGYTF,TGTGCCAGCAGGGACAGGGACTATGGCTACACCTTC
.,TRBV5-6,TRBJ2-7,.,CASSARKTSYEQYF,TGTGCCAGCAGCGCCCGAAAGACCTCCTACGAGCAGTACTTC
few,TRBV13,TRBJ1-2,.,CASSYPGDHGYTF,TGTGCCAGCAGCTACCCAGGGGACCATGGCTACACCTTC
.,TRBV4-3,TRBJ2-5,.,CASSQVPQIGYQETQYF,TGCGCCAGCAGCCAAGTCCCCCAGATCGGGTATCAAGAGACCCAGTACTTC
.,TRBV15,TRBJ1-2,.,CATSRGVLNNYGYTF,TGTGCCACCAGCAGAGGCGTACTGAATAACTATGGCTACACCTTC
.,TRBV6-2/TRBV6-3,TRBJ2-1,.,CASSGLERRNEQFF,TGTGCCAGCAGTGGGCTCGAGCGCCGGAATGAGCAGTTCTTC
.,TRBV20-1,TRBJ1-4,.,CSVAAKEEKLFF,TGCAGTGTTGCGGCAAAGGAAGAAAAACTGTTTTTT